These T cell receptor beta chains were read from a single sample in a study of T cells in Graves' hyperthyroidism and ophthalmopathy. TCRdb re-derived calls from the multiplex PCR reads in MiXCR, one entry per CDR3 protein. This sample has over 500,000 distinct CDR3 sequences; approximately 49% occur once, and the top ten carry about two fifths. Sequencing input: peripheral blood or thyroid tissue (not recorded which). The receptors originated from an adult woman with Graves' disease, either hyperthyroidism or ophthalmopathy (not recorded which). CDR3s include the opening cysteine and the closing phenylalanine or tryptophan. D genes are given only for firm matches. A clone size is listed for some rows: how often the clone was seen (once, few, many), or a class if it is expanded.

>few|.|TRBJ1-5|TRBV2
TGTGCCAGCAGCAGGGAAAGTCAGCCCCAGCATTTT
CASSRESQPQHF
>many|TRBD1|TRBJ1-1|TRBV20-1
TGCAGTGCTAGAGATCCCGTCGAGACAGGGGGAACTGAAGCTTTCTTT
CSARDPVETGGTEAFF
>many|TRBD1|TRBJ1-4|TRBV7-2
TGTGCCAGCAGCAAACAACGACAGGGCCGGGAAAAACTGTTTTTT
CASSKQRQGREKLFF
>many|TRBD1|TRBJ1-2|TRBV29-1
TGCAGCGTTGATACGGACAGGGGGTTCTATGGCTACACCTTC
CSVDTDRGFYGYTF
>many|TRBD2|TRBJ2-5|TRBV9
TGTGCCAGCAGCGTAGCGACTAGCGGGAGCCTCCAGGAGACCCAGTACTTC
CASSVATSGSLQETQYF
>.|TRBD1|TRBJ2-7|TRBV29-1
TGCAGCAGTTTAGGGGGACAGGGGTACGAGCAGTACTTC
CSSLGGQGYEQYF
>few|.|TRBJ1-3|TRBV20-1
TGCAGTGGTTTTTCGGAAGCTGGAAACACCATATATTTT
CSGFSEAGNTIYF
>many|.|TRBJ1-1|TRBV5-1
TGCGCCAGCAGCTTGGAAGTGGGTAAGGCTGAAGCTTTCTTT
CASSLEVGKAEAFF
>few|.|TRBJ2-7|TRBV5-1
TGCGCCAGCAGCCGCCCTGGACGTACCTACGAGCAGTACTTC
CASSRPGRTYEQYF
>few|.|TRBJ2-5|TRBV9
TGTGCCAGCAGTGTACGACTAGTAGGAGAGACCCAGTACTTC
CASSVRLVGETQYF
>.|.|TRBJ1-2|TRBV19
TGTGCCAGTAACGTCGGTACGAGGGGCGGCTACACCTTC
CASNVGTRGGYTF
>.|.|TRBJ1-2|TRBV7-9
TGTGCCAGCAGTGCATCCCGTAGGGGTTTAGGCGGCTACACCTTC
CASSASRRGLGGYTF
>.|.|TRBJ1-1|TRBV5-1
TGCGCCAGCAGCTTGGGCAGGTCCTCTGAAGCTTTCTTT
CASSLGRSSEAFF
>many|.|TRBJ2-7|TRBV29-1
TGCAGCGTTGTCCAGCGGGCGTCCTACGAGCAGTACTTC
CSVVQRASYEQYF
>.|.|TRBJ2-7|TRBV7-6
TGTGCCAGCAGCTTAGTCGGGCTAGACGGGGCCGAGCAGTACTTC
CASSLVGLDGAEQYF
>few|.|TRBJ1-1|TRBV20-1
TGCAGTGCCAAAGACGCCAGGAGGAACACTGAAGCTTTCTTT
CSAKDARRNTEAFF
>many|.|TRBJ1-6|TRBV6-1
TGTGCCAGCAGTTCCAAGACAGTCAACCTAAATTCACCCCTCCACTTT
CASSSKTVNLNSPLHF
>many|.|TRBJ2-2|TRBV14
TGTGCCAGCAGCCAAGCCCGGAACACCGGGGAGCTGTTTTTT
CASSQARNTGELFF
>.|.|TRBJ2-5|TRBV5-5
TGTGCCAACAGTACTGGACACGGATCTCAAGAGACCCAGTACTTC
CANSTGHGSQETQYF
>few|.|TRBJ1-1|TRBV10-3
TGTGCCATCAGTCGGGACCTCGGCAGGAACACTGAAGCTTTCTTT
CAISRDLGRNTEAFF
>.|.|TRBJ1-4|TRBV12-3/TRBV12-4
TGTGCCAGCAGTTTTGTGGCGGGGAAGGATGAAAAACTGTTTTTT
CASSFVAGKDEKLFF
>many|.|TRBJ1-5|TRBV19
TGTGCCAGTACCCCCCGGGTTCAGGGGTCGAGCAATCAGCCCCAGCATTTT
CASTPRVQGSSNQPQHF
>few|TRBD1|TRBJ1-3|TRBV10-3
TGTGCCATCAGTGAGGCACAGGGGCTCGGAAACACCATATATTTT
CAISEAQGLGNTIYF
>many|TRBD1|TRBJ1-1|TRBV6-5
TGTGCCAGCAGTCTCCGTCGACAGGGCTGGGGGAACACTGAAGCTTTCTTT
CASSLRRQGWGNTEAFF
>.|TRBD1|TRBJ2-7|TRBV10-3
TGTGCCATCAGGCCGGGACAGGGGTCCTACGGGCAGTACTTC
CAIRPGQGSYGQYF
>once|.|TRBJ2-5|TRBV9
TGTGCCAGCTTCGGCCAAGAGACCCAGTACTTC
CASFGQETQYF
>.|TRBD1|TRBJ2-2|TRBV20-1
TGCAGTGCCAGAGGGACAGGCGACGCCGGGGAGCTGTTTTTT
CSARGTGDAGELFF
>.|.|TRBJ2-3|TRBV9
TGTGCCAGCAGCGTAGCCGAACACACAGATACGCAGTATTTT
CASSVAEHTDTQYF
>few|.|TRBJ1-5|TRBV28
TGTGCCAGCAGTTTAAGGAGGGTAGGCGGGTATCAGCCCCAGCATTTT
CASSLRRVGGYQPQHF
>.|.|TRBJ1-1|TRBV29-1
TGCAGCGTTGCGTTCGGGGGGGCTTTCTTT
CSVAFGGAFF
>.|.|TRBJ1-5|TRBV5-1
TGCGCCAGCAGCGAGATGACAGGTGGGAATCAGCCCCAGCATTTT
CASSEMTGGNQPQHF
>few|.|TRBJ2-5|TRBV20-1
TGCAGTGCTAGAGGGGGACAGTACTTC
CSARGGQYF
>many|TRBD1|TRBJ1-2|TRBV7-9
TGTGCCAGCAGCTTAGGCAGACAGGGGGCGAAAGGCTACACCTTC
CASSLGRQGAKGYTF
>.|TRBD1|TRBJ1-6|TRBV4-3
TGCGCCAGCAGCCCGCGGACAGGGGCGAAAAATTCACCCCTCCACTTT
CASSPRTGAKNSPLHF
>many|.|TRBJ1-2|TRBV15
TGTGCCACCCCAGTAGAGGGCGGGGATGGCTACACCTTC
CATPVEGGDGYTF
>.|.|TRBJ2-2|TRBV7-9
TGTGCCAGCTCACCACCGACAGGAAGCACCGGGGAGCTGTTTTTT
CASSPPTGSTGELFF
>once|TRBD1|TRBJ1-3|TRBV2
TGTGCCAGCAGTTTAGACAGGGAATCCGGAAACACCATATATTTT
CASSLDRESGNTIYF
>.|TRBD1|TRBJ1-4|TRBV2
TGTGCCAGCGCCTTGGGGGACAGCCCTAATGAAAAACTGTTTTTT
CASALGDSPNEKLFF
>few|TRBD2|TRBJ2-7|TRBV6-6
TGTGCCAGCAGCCCTAGGACTAGCTCCGAGCAGTACTTC
CASSPRTSSEQYF
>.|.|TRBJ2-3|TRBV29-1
TGCAGCGTTTCGGGGTCAAGCAGCACAGATACGCAGTATTTT
CSVSGSSSTDTQYF
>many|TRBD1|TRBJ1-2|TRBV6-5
TGTGCCAGCGCGTTAGGACAGGGGGGTTATGGCTACACCTTC
CASALGQGGYGYTF
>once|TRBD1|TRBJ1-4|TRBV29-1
TGCAGCGTCTCCGGGACAGCGGATGAAAAACTGTTTTTT
CSVSGTADEKLFF
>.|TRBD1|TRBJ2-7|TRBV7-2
TGTGCCAGCAGCTTCTCGGGACAGGCCTACGAGCAGTACTTC
CASSFSGQAYEQYF
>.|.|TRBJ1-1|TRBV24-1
TGTGCCACCAGTTCCCATAGGAACACTGAAGCTTTCTTT
CATSSHRNTEAFF
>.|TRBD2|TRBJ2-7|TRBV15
TGTGCCACCAGCAAAATGAAACTAGCGGGAGCCTACGAGCAGTACTTC
CATSKMKLAGAYEQYF
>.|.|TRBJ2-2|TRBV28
TGTGCCAGCAGTTTATGGTGGACAGGGGAGCTGTTTTTT
CASSLWWTGELFF
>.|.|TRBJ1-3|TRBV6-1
TGTGCCAGCGGGACGGGACCTGCCTCTGGAAACACCATATATTTT
CASGTGPASGNTIYF
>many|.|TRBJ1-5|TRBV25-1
TGTGCCAGCAGTGATTGGGCCAGGTTCCACGTAGCAGACGATCAGCCCCAGCATTTT
CASSDWARFHVADDQPQHF
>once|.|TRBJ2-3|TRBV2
TGTGCCAGCAGTCAGATACGCGATACGCAGTATTTT
CASSQIRDTQYF
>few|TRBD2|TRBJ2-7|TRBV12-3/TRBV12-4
TGTGCCAGCAGTCAGACTAGCGGGAGGGCTTTATACGAGCAGTACTTC
CASSQTSGRALYEQYF
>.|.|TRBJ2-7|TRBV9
TGTGCCAGCAGCGGCCCGGGACTGGGCTCCTACGAGCAGTACTTC
CASSGPGLGSYEQYF
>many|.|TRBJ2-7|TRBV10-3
TGTGCCATCAGATTTTCCGACGAGCAGTACTTC
CAIRFSDEQYF
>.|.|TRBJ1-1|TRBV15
TGTGCCACCAGCAGCGGGGCGATCCGTGAAGCTTTCTTT
CATSSGAIREAFF
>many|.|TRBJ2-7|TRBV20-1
TGCAGTGCTAAGGGTTACACAACCTCCTACGAGCAGTACTTC
CSAKGYTTSYEQYF